This T cell receptor (beta chain) stems from a study of T cells in tuberculosis. Whole-study results and caveats: Active tuberculosis TCR-alpha repertoires lay closer to GMM-specific TCRs than IGRA-negative controls, suggesting clonal expansion.

The sample's time point: new active TB diagnosis, blood taken before or within 7 days of starting treatment. Each patient had positive sputum smear microscopy and/or positive culture. The protocol was immunoSEQ multiplex PCR, while the TCRdb copy is restricted to in-frame clones and leaves out a portion. Of tens of thousands of clones listed, around 92% are singletons. CDR3 length: 18 residues. CDR1 and CDR2 from the germline V gene are KGHSH and LQKENI. The junction had 13 bases not matched to a gene; V was cut back by 3 bases and J by 3 bases. This clone was counted once. What it recognizes is unknown.

The chain is built from TRBV18 and TRBJ1-5; 8 bases are shared with TRBD1. This TCR was recovered from an adult with tuberculosis. Some clones in this sample may be carry-over from other donors' samples. This sample comprised PBMCs, obtained at tuberculosis diagnosis. The CDR3 sequence: CASSPVTGVRNNNQPQHF. DNA of the CDR3: TGTGCCAGCTCACCCGTGACAGGGGTCAGAAATAACAATCAGCCCCAGCATTTT.